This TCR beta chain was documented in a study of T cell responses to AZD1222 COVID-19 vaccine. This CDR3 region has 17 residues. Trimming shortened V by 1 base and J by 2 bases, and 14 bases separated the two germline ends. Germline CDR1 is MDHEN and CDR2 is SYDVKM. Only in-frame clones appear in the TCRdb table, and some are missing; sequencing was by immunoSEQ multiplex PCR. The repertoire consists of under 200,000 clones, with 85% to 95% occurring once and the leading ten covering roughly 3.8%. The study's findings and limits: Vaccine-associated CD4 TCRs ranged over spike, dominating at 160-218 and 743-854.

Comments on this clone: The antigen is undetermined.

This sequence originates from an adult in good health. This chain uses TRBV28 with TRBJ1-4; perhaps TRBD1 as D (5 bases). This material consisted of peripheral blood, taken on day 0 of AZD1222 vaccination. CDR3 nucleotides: TGTGCCAGCAGTTTATCTACCCGGGGACGGACTAATGAAAAACTGTTTTTT. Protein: CASSLSTRGRTNEKLFF.